The source of this T cell receptor beta chain is a study of T-cell reconstitution after alpha-beta-depleted transplantation in children. Study-wide results and caveats: Diversity and T-cell counts at one year after transplant derived mostly from new T cells.

Unique molecular identifiers were incorporated into the prepared TCRbeta library. TCRdb passed the PCR reads through MiXCR, listing each CDR3 protein once. The sample lists hundreds of thousands of distinct CDR3 sequences, 7.5% to 9.5% occurring once. On this clonotype itself: Its antigen remains unidentified. Just one base apart from a much larger clone, this may be a read error.

The sequence derives from a male patient between 10 and 17 years old who had a stem cell transplant for acute lymphoblastic leukemia, so the T cells may come from the graft donor. The sample in question was PBMCs, mostly from graft donor cells, obtained 180 days after TCRalphabeta/CD19-depleted stem cell transplant.

CDR3 coding DNA: TGCAGTGCTAGAGCCTTCTTGTGCTCCTACGAGCAGTACTTC. Protein product: CSARAFLCSYEQYF. The V and J genes are TRBV20-1 and TRBJ2-7, with D uncertain. Germline CDR1 DFQATT, CDR2 SNEGSKA (reference sequence). The ends were cut back, 1 base at V and 0 bases at J, with 10 bases in the middle. The CDR3 length is 14 residues.